A single sample is the source of the 5 T cell receptor beta chains below, sequenced in a study of T cells in Graves' hyperthyroidism and ophthalmopathy. Amplified TCR beta CDR3 regions derived from RNA transcripts. Primed by the HTBI set, a first-round RT-PCR was run on the TCR CDR3. Each CDR3 protein gets one entry after TCRdb re-called the multiplex PCR reads with MiXCR. The sample consists of about 560,000 distinct CDR3 sequences, over 15% of them appearing once. The sample comprised blood. These receptors were taken from a woman aged 18-30 years with Graves' hyperthyroidism.

The rearrangement uses TRBV18 and TRBJ1-3; D remains ambiguous. The CDR3 has 15 amino acids. The germline V and J ends were trimmed by 1 base and 1 base, with 8 bases remaining between them. Germline V gives CDR1 KGHSH, CDR2 LQKENI. The CDR3 sequence is CASSPQEASGNTIYF. CDR3 nucleotides: TGTGCCAGCTCACCACAGGAGGCGTCTGGAAACACCATATATTTT.

The sample holds a few counts of this clonotype. The gene calls are TRBV29-1 and TRBJ2-3; D uncertain. Germline loops: CDR1 SQVTM, CDR2 ANQGSEA. The CDR3 consists of 13 residues. V was cut by 3 bases and J by 0 bases, with 7 bases left in between. Here the CDR3 reads CSVEVTSTDTQYF. The CDR3 DNA follows: TGCAGCGTTGAGGTAACAAGCACAGATACGCAGTATTTT.

The rearrangement joins TRBV7-9 to TRBJ2-6; 10 bases are shared with TRBD2. Germline V gene lookup returns CDR1 SEHNR and CDR2 FQNEAQ (reference sequence). This CDR3 is 17 amino acids long. Unmatched junction bases numbered 11, after V lost 8 bases and J lost 4 bases. Written as DNA, the CDR3 is TGTGCCAGCCGGGCTAGCGGGGGTCTTAAGGGGGCCAACGTCCTGACTTTC. Its protein product is CASRASGGLKGANVLTF.

The chain has TRBV4-1 and TRBJ2-5, with 9 nucleotides matching TRBD1. Germline V CDR1 and CDR2: MGHRA, YSYEKL. The trim removed 0 bases at V and 7 bases at J, leaving 12 bases unmatched. The CDR3 covers 17 residues. The CDR3 coding sequence is TGCGCCAGCAGCCAAGATTACGGACAGGGGCCTGGTCGGACCCAGTACTTC. Encoded protein: CASSQDYGQGPGRTQYF.

The chain carries TRBV5-6 and TRBJ2-7; the D is unclear. The germline V gene has CDR1 SGHDT and CDR2 YYEEEE. Trimming shortened V by 2 bases and J by 6 bases, and 12 bases separated the two germline ends. The CDR3 is 13 residues long. CDR3 sequence (DNA): TGTGCCAGCAGCTTAGGTTCCCTGGGCGAGCAGTACTTC. Protein product: CASSLGSLGEQYF.